The 10 T cell receptor beta chains presented below share a single source sample, sequenced in a study of Graves' ophthalmopathy and Graves' hyperthyroidism. Amplifying from RNA transcripts, the study obtained TCR beta CDR3 regions. An opening RT-PCR round employed HTBI primers and preceded a second-round multiplex PCR. A single record per CDR3 protein comes from TCRdb applying MiXCR to the multiplex PCR reads. This table has approximately 380,000 distinct CDR3 sequences, 20% to 25% appearing once. Material for sequencing was peripheral blood. The receptor set was obtained from a young woman with stable Graves' hyperthyroidism.

The table lists this clonotype with many counts. The chain has TRBV28 and TRBJ2-5; D uncertain. The germline V gene has CDR1 MDHEN and CDR2 SYDVKM. CDR3 length equals 11 residues. With 3 bases removed from V and 5 bases from J, the gap between germline ends came to 4 bases. The CDR3 is CASSFWETQYF. The CDR3 nucleotides are TGTGCCAGCAGTTTTTGGGAGACCCAGTACTTC.

This clonotype has only a few counts. V usage is TRBV30 and J usage is TRBJ1-3, with D hard to call. Between the trimmed V and J ends, which lost 0 bases and 0 bases, there was a span of 12 bases. CDR3 size: 16 residues. The germline gives CDR1 GTSNPN, CDR2 SVGIG (reference sequence). The CDR3 DNA reads as TGTGCCTGGAGTGTAGAGGGCCGAATCTCTGGAAACACCATATATTTT. Translating it yields CAWSVEGRISGNTIYF.

This clonotype was seen at least ten times. This chain joins TRBV2 and TRBJ2-7; D is unclear. V was clipped by 6 bases and J by 2 bases, with 14 bases between them. The length of the CDR3 is 14 residues. Looked up from germline, CDR1 is SNHLY and CDR2 is FYNNEI. The CDR3 nucleotides are TGTGCCAGCAGCAACACCGGGCTTCCCTACGAGCAGTACTTC. Amino acid sequence: CASSNTGLPYEQYF.

This clonotype was seen at least ten times. The rearrangement links TRBV19 to TRBJ2-5, with 8 bases lining up with TRBD1. V lost 6 bases to trimming and J lost 4 bases; unmatched junction nucleotides: 10. CDR3 length: 15 amino acids. Germline lookup yields CDR1 LNHDA and CDR2 SQIVND (reference sequence). CDR3 DNA sequence: TGTGCCAGTAGAGACCTTCGGACAGGGAGAGAGACCCAGTACTTC. This codes for CASRDLRTGRETQYF.

This clonotype was found many times. The CDR3 spells CASSPTAYEQYF. The CDR3 nucleotides are TGTGCCAGCAGCCCGACAGCCTACGAGCAGTACTTC. V gene TRBV7-8 combines with J gene TRBJ2-7; D might be TRBD1 (5 bases). Trimming pared 5 bases from V and 2 bases from J, leaving 7 bases between. This CDR3 comprises 12 residues. Germline CDR1 and CDR2: SGHVS and FQNEAQ. The full variable domain, in which reference TRBV7-8 and TRBJ2-7 provide the parts outside the CDR3, is GAGVSQSPRYKVAKRGQDVALRCDPISGHVSLFWYQQALGQGPEFLTYFQNEAQLDKSGLPSDRFFAERPEGSVSTLKIQRTQQEDSAVYLCASSPTAYEQYFGPGTRLTVT.

This clonotype was observed many times. The chain couples TRBV15 to TRBJ2-2, with a weak D call TRBD2 (5 bases). The V gene lost 0 bases and the J gene lost 6 bases, with 14 bases spanning the gap. The CDR3 is 16 amino acids. Per germline, CDR1 LNHNV and CDR2 YYDKDF (reference sequence). The CDR3 loop is CATSRDLRVGAGELFF. Here the CDR3 DNA reads TGTGCCACCAGCAGAGATTTGAGGGTTGGGGCCGGGGAGCTGTTTTTT. Supplemented by reference TRBV15 and TRBJ2-2, the full variable domain reads DAMVIQNPRYQVTQFGKPVTLSCSQTLNHNVMYWYQQKSSQAPKLLFHYYDKDFNNEADTPDNFQSRRPNTSFCFLDIRSPGLGDTAMYLCATSRDLRVGAGELFFGEGSRLTVL.

Many counts were recorded for this clonotype. This rearrangement joins TRBV29-1 to TRBJ2-5, with TRBD2 matching over 10 bases. The CDR3 sequence is 17 residues long. V lost 4 bases and J lost 0; bases outside the gene matches: 11. The germline gives CDR1 SQVTM, CDR2 ANQGSEA. The CDR3 sequence is CSVGGASGSMYQETQYF. CDR3 nucleotides: TGCAGCGTTGGGGGGGCTAGCGGGAGCATGTACCAAGAGACCCAGTACTTC.

V usage is TRBV7-2 and J usage is TRBJ1-2; 9 bases agree with TRBD1. The J segment lost 8 bases and the V segment lost 5 bases, leaving 9 bases of the junction unmatched. The CDR3 totals 14 residues. Germline V CDR1 and CDR2: SGHTA, FQGNSA. CDR3 DNA: TGTGCCAGCAGCAAGCAAGGACAGGGGAGAGGCTACACCTTC. Protein product: CASSKQGQGRGYTF.

This clonotype was detected a few times. The chain combines TRBV6-1 with TRBJ2-5, with 8 bases that match TRBD1. The length of the CDR3 is 15 residues. CDR1 is MNHNS, CDR2 SASEGT, per germline. The J segment lost 5 bases and the V segment lost 7 bases, leaving 12 bases of the junction unmatched. The CDR3 reads CASTQGARVAETQYF. CDR3 DNA sequence: TGTGCCAGCACGCAGGGGGCTCGAGTCGCCGAGACCCAGTACTTC.

This clonotype appeared many times. The CDR3 here is CASSYGTGDTQYF. CDR3 sequence (DNA): TGTGCCAGCAGTTACGGGACCGGGGATACGCAGTATTTT. This chain uses TRBV6-5 with TRBJ2-3, with D perhaps assigned TRBD1 or TRBD2 (5 bases each). Trimming removed 2 bases from V and 6 bases from J, with 9 bases in between. The CDR3 is 13 amino acids. Germline-derived CDR1 and CDR2 are MNHEY and SVGAGI.